Detailed here is one T cell receptor beta chain. No antigen is known for it. This record belongs to a study of shared clonotypes between healthy human individuals. Study findings and constraints: Donors were few, which limited the genetic and exposure-history diversity represented. Memory subsets generally showed smaller estimated richness than naive subsets did. Clonotypes which were not shared had lower generation probabilities than clonotypes that all four donors shared.

Naive CD8 cells were CD45RO-negative, positively selected for CCR7, excluding terminally differentiated effector memory CD45RA+ cells. This was a deep-level run. The repertoire was sequenced with immunoSEQ multiplex PCR; TCRdb's copy has only in-frame clones and lacks some. This sample has fewer than 700,000 clones; approximately 95% occur once, and the top ten carry 0.11%. CDR3 length: 16 residues. V was clipped by 4 bases and J by 5 bases; unmatched bases: 8. Germline assignment: CDR1 SGHNT and CDR2 YYREEE (reference sequence). This TCR was sampled from a woman in her 30s in good health. Sample: naive CD8+ T cells sorted from blood. The chain has TRBV5-4 and TRBJ2-2, with 10 bases lining up with TRBD2. The CDR3 bases are TGTGCCAGCAGCCTACGGACTAGCGGTAATACCGGGGAGCTGTTTTTT. This codes for CASSLRTSGNTGELFF.